This T cell receptor (beta chain) was sequenced during a study of neurological immune-mediated disorders. 5'RACE generated cDNA with 10-nucleotide random UMIs. In TCRdb, the 5' RACE reads were re-called with MiXCR into one record per CDR3 protein. The sample has some 30,000 distinct CDR3 sequences, around 6% seen once. Broader study findings: None of the CDR3 amino acid sequences found in expanded clones was shared across subjects. This suggests that the TCR-beta repertoires were private in all groups. Whereas HTLV-1-associated myelopathy showed the most TCR clonal expansion, multiple sclerosis showed the least, with levels below those of healthy controls.

For sorted libraries, the input was approximately 1 million CD4+ or CD8+ T cells. Only a few counts were recorded for this clonotype. Antigen specificity is unknown. Sequences were obtained from CD4+ T cells from blood. The origin of this receptor is a woman aged 45-65 years in good health.

As DNA, the CDR3 is TGCGCCAGCAGCCAAGATGGGGGGCAGGGGGCCTTAAAGTCTGGAAACACCATATATTTT. Amino acid sequence: CASSQDGGQGALKSGNTIYF. The rearrangement uses TRBV4-1 and TRBJ1-3; 8 bases match TRBD1. V lost 0 bases and J lost 1; bases outside the gene matches: 14. CDR1 is MGHRA, CDR2 YSYEKL, per germline. This CDR3 comprises 20 residues.